The rows below give T cell receptor beta chains drawn from one sample of a study of Graves' ophthalmopathy and Graves' hyperthyroidism. TCRdb used MiXCR to reprocess the multiplex PCR reads, holding one entry per CDR3 protein. This table has roughly 220,000 distinct CDR3 sequences, 45% appearing once. Sequenced: peripheral blood. The origin of the receptors is an adult man with Graves' ophthalmopathy. Both conserved end residues are part of each CDR3. D genes are given only for firm matches. Only part of the rows carry a size: once, few, many, or a class if the clone is expanded.

v_gene,abundance,d_gene,j_gene,CDR3aa,CDR3nt
TRBV6-5,NA,TRBD1,TRBJ1-2,CASTADRGSGYTF,TGTGCCAGCACTGCGGACAGGGGGTCTGGCTACACCTTC
TRBV9,few,TRBD1,TRBJ1-6,CASSSETGRHSPLHF,TGTGCCAGCAGCTCTGAGACAGGGAGGCATTCACCCCTCCACTTT
TRBV10-2,NA,TRBD2,TRBJ2-5,CASSDSAGGPETQYF,TGTGCCAGCAGTGACTCAGCGGGGGGGCCAGAGACCCAGTACTTC
TRBV2,NA,NA,TRBJ1-5,CASSLLYSNQPQHF,TGTGCCAGTAGCCTTCTTTATAGCAATCAGCCCCAGCATTTT
TRBV10-3,few,NA,TRBJ2-2,CAISERGSPTGELFF,TGTGCCATCAGTGAGAGGGGATCACCCACCGGGGAGCTGTTTTTT
TRBV7-2,NA,TRBD1,TRBJ1-4,CASFRDRGTNEKLFF,TGTGCCAGCTTCCGGGACAGGGGAACTAATGAAAAACTGTTTTTT
TRBV2,NA,NA,TRBJ1-1,CASVDPDNPAEAFF,TGTGCCAGTGTTGACCCGGACAATCCCGCTGAAGCTTTCTTT
TRBV12-5,few,NA,TRBJ1-2,CASGMDLDGYTF,TGTGCTAGTGGGATGGACCTAGATGGCTACACCTTC
TRBV7-8,once,NA,TRBJ1-6,CASSSSTGLHSPLHF,TGTGCCAGCAGCTCCTCGACAGGACTCCATTCACCCCTCCACTTT
TRBV7-2,NA,NA,TRBJ2-5,CASSLARGGAETQYF,TGTGCCAGCAGCTTAGCGAGAGGAGGGGCGGAGACCCAGTACTTC
TRBV7-8,many,TRBD1,TRBJ1-2,CASSFGQGAYGYTF,TGTGCCAGCAGCTTCGGACAGGGGGCTTATGGCTACACCTTC
TRBV2,once,NA,TRBJ1-5,CASGGDSNQPQHF,TGTGCCAGCGGGGGGGATAGCAATCAGCCCCAGCATTTT
TRBV2,few,NA,TRBJ1-5,CASRQGVGLGQPQHF,TGTGCCAGCAGACAGGGCGTGGGCCTAGGACAGCCCCAGCATTTT
TRBV20-1,NA,TRBD1,TRBJ1-2,CSALQGASFYGYTF,TGCAGTGCTTTACAGGGGGCGTCGTTCTATGGCTACACCTTC
TRBV29-1,NA,TRBD2,TRBJ2-1,CSVGGLAGYEQFF,TGCAGCGTTGGTGGGCTAGCGGGGTATGAGCAGTTCTTC
TRBV2,few,TRBD2,TRBJ2-2,CASSASSGGTGELFF,TGTGCCAGCAGTGCCTCTAGCGGGGGCACCGGGGAGCTGTTTTTT
TRBV2,NA,NA,TRBJ2-7,CASSSHGQQSYEQYF,TGTGCCAGCAGTTCCCACGGACAGCAAAGCTACGAGCAGTACTTC
TRBV5-1,NA,NA,TRBJ1-1,CASRPQGLRTEAFF,TGCGCCAGCAGACCTCAGGGGTTGAGGACTGAAGCTTTCTTT
TRBV19,NA,NA,TRBJ1-5,CASTRRVDTNQPQHF,TGTGCCAGTACCAGGAGGGTGGACACCAATCAGCCCCAGCATTTT
TRBV15,NA,NA,TRBJ1-1,CATSRSVGGNTEAFF,TGTGCCACCAGCAGGAGCGTAGGAGGGAACACTGAAGCTTTCTTT
TRBV12-3/TRBV12-4,NA,NA,TRBJ1-3,CASSLAPDSRSGNTIYF,TGTGCCAGCAGTTTGGCCCCCGACAGCCGCTCTGGAAACACCATATATTTT
TRBV25-1,few,NA,TRBJ1-4,CASSELVGKNNEKLFF,TGTGCCAGCAGTGAGCTGGTGGGGAAAAATAATGAAAAACTGTTTTTT
TRBV6-5,once,NA,TRBJ2-6,CASRSGLAGANVLTF,TGTGCCAGCAGGTCCGGGCTAGCAGGGGCCAACGTCCTGACTTTC
TRBV12-3/TRBV12-4,few,NA,TRBJ1-2,CASSRGTGNYGYTF,TGTGCCAGCAGTAGGGGGACGGGTAACTATGGCTACACCTTC
TRBV20-1,NA,TRBD1,TRBJ1-5,CSVGQGVGNQPQHF,TGCAGTGTTGGACAGGGTGTCGGCAATCAGCCCCAGCATTTT
TRBV5-1,few,TRBD2,TRBJ2-7,CASRAVTGGYEQYF,TGCGCCAGCAGGGCCGTGACGGGAGGCTACGAGCAGTACTTC
TRBV6-1,NA,NA,TRBJ1-1,CASSEAWVNTEAFF,TGTGCCAGCAGTGAAGCATGGGTGAACACTGAAGCTTTCTTT
TRBV10-3,NA,TRBD1,TRBJ2-7,CAISEAGGSYEQYF,TGTGCCATCAGTGAGGCAGGGGGCTCCTACGAGCAGTACTTC
TRBV24-1,NA,TRBD2,TRBJ2-5,CATSVLAGGQETQYF,TGTGCCACCAGTGTATTAGCGGGAGGTCAAGAGACCCAGTACTTC
TRBV24-1,NA,TRBD1,TRBJ2-2,CATSDPGQGANTGELFF,TGTGCCACCAGTGATCCCGGACAGGGGGCAAACACCGGGGAGCTGTTTTTT
TRBV19,few,TRBD2,TRBJ2-7,CASSKVGASGDYEQYF,TGTGCCAGTAGTAAGGTCGGGGCTAGCGGGGACTACGAGCAGTACTTC
TRBV10-3,NA,TRBD1,TRBJ2-2,CAISPGQGAGELFF,TGTGCCATCAGTCCGGGACAGGGGGCCGGGGAGCTGTTTTTT
TRBV2,few,NA,TRBJ1-1,CAGRREGNTEAFF,TGTGCCGGGCGGCGCGAGGGAAACACTGAAGCTTTCTTT
TRBV7-2,NA,TRBD1,TRBJ1-3,CASSYPGTASGNTIYF,TGTGCCAGCAGCTACCCCGGGACAGCCTCTGGAAACACCATATATTTT
TRBV7-2,NA,TRBD1,TRBJ1-2,CASSQLDRGEYGYTF,TGTGCCAGCAGCCAACTGGACAGGGGGGAATATGGCTACACCTTC
TRBV20-1,NA,TRBD1,TRBJ1-5,CSAQTGINQPQHF,TGCAGTGCTCAGACAGGGATCAATCAGCCCCAGCATTTT
TRBV20-1,NA,NA,TRBJ1-6,CSAREEGPLHF,TGCAGTGCTAGAGAGGAGGGGCCCCTCCACTTT
TRBV7-9,NA,NA,TRBJ2-2,CASSLFGGTGELFF,TGTGCCAGCAGCTTATTCGGGGGCACCGGGGAGCTGTTTTTT
TRBV5-1,few,NA,TRBJ1-5,CASSLSTSQPQHF,TGCGCCAGCAGCCTGAGTACGAGTCAGCCCCAGCATTTT
TRBV7-3,NA,NA,TRBJ2-2,CASSPYVWGMSGELFF,TGTGCCAGCAGCCCTTATGTATGGGGCATGTCCGGGGAGCTGTTTTTT
TRBV4-2,NA,TRBD1,TRBJ1-2,CASSRADRGGYGYTF,TGTGCCAGCAGCCGAGCCGACAGGGGTGGGTATGGCTACACCTTC
TRBV10-3,NA,NA,TRBJ1-3,CAISDPRQTGNTIYF,TGTGCCATCAGTGATCCTCGCCAAACTGGAAACACCATATATTTT
TRBV10-3,many,NA,TRBJ2-6,CAILGRRDTTSGANVLTF,TGTGCCATCCTGGGTAGAAGGGACACGACCTCTGGGGCCAACGTCCTGACTTTC
TRBV28,NA,TRBD1,TRBJ2-7,CASSSDRAYEQYF,TGTGCCAGCAGTTCTGACAGGGCCTACGAGCAGTACTTC
TRBV25-1,few,NA,TRBJ2-2,CASSEFYQNTGELFF,TGTGCCAGCAGTGAATTCTACCAAAACACCGGGGAGCTGTTTTTT
TRBV29-1,many,NA,TRBJ1-1,CSVDRLNTEAFF,TGCAGCGTGGACCGCCTGAACACTGAAGCTTTCTTT
TRBV7-8,NA,NA,TRBJ1-4,CASSFNNEKLFF,TGTGCCAGCAGCTTTAATAATGAAAAACTGTTTTTT
TRBV6-5,NA,NA,TRBJ2-5,CASSYSQRGETQYF,TGTGCCAGCAGTTACTCGCAGCGCGGGGAGACCCAGTACTTC
TRBV19,NA,NA,TRBJ1-5,CASSTWVGSNQPQHF,TGTGCCAGTAGTACCTGGGTAGGAAGCAATCAGCCCCAGCATTTT
TRBV29-1,many,NA,TRBJ1-1,CSVKAENTEAFF,TGCAGCGTAAAAGCAGAGAACACTGAAGCTTTCTTT
TRBV29-1,few,NA,TRBJ2-7,CSDRPGHKVDEQYF,TGCAGCGACCGGCCGGGACATAAAGTGGACGAGCAGTACTTC
TRBV7-9,once,TRBD2,TRBJ2-5,CASSHGTSGRATETQYF,TGTGCCAGCAGCCACGGGACTAGCGGGAGGGCCACAGAGACCCAGTACTTC
TRBV6-4,few,NA,TRBJ1-1,CASSSLIWDTEAFF,TGTGCCAGCAGTTCGCTCATATGGGACACTGAAGCTTTCTTT
TRBV5-1,NA,NA,TRBJ1-5,CASSLGEIHQPQHF,TGCGCCAGCAGCTTGGGAGAGATACATCAGCCCCAGCATTTT
TRBV7-3,NA,TRBD1,TRBJ1-6,CASSLGGTAGTPLHF,TGTGCCAGCAGCTTAGGGGGGACAGCCGGCACACCCCTCCACTTT
TRBV4-1,NA,TRBD1,TRBJ2-7,CASSPGTGLTREQYF,TGCGCCAGCAGCCCTGGGACAGGGCTTACGAGGGAGCAGTACTTC
TRBV10-3,many,NA,TRBJ1-1,CAIMPTGNTEAFF,TGTGCCATCATGCCCACAGGGAACACTGAAGCTTTCTTT
TRBV7-2,NA,NA,TRBJ1-1,CASSWYARAPEAFF,TGTGCCAGCAGTTGGTACGCTAGGGCCCCTGAAGCTTTCTTT
TRBV10-3,NA,TRBD2,TRBJ2-3,CAISERGLAGYTDTQYF,TGTGCCATCAGTGAGCGGGGACTAGCGGGATACACAGATACGCAGTATTTT